These T cell receptor beta chains were read from a single sample in a study of T-cell memory formation after mild COVID-19. TCRdb re-called the 5' RACE reads through MiXCR, storing one row per CDR3 protein. The table includes roughly 100,000 distinct CDR3 sequences, around 12% detected once. The sample comprised PBMCs or a T cell subset sorted from them (not recorded which). The source is an adult woman who had mild COVID-19 (a few samples of this study predate the infection). Cell type and time point are not known. The CDR3 runs from the conserved cysteine through the conserved F or W. Some rows mark clone size as missing; the rest say once, few, many or name a class of expanded clone.

>TRBV3-1|TRBJ2-3|NA
CASSPQPEGTDTQYF
>TRBV12-3/TRBV12-4|TRBJ1-2|many
CASSFSGGGYGYTF
>TRBV3-1|TRBJ2-7|few
CASSQPRTESYEQYF
>TRBV5-6|TRBJ2-1|NA
CASSFGTSVIYEQFF
>TRBV20-1|TRBJ2-7|few
CSAMGTVQLYEQYF
>TRBV3-1|TRBJ2-7|few
CASTPPGQAGGEQYF
>TRBV6-2/TRBV6-3|TRBJ2-3|few
CASSTTDTQYF
>TRBV3-1|TRBJ1-4|few
CASSQVSVGEKLFF
>TRBV27|TRBJ2-1|many
CASSPHAGLAGNEQFF
>TRBV11-2|TRBJ2-7|many
CASSLNSLIPRSYEQYF
>TRBV4-1|TRBJ2-2|NA
CASSKGRGPNTGELFF
>TRBV4-1|TRBJ2-7|few
CASSQERDGVYEQYF
>TRBV12-3/TRBV12-4|TRBJ2-5|few
CASGARETQYF
>TRBV4-2|TRBJ2-5|few
CASSPYQGETQYF
>TRBV7-8|TRBJ2-1|many
CASTQGGGQGRSEQFF
>TRBV7-9|TRBJ2-7|NA
CASSFPGHVYEQYF
>TRBV20-1|TRBJ2-1|NA
CSAGTSGEFF
>TRBV2|TRBJ1-1|few
CASSTGTKGPMNTEAFF
>TRBV13|TRBJ2-5|NA
CASSISVGETQYF
>TRBV27|TRBJ2-5|few
CASSYGGTQYF
>TRBV6-6|TRBJ1-5|NA
CASSPQGSQPQHF
>TRBV4-2|TRBJ2-7|few
CASSQESTSFFYEQYF
>TRBV7-9|TRBJ2-1|many
CASSARVWQGNEQFF
>TRBV2|TRBJ2-7|few
CASSEGIREGSYEQYF
>TRBV27|TRBJ2-3|NA
CASSFNRDRLTDTQYF
>TRBV29-1|TRBJ2-2|NA
CSVEVASATGELFF
>TRBV13|TRBJ2-7|few
CASSPGQGHYEQYF
>TRBV29-1|TRBJ1-2|NA
CSVDLAQGIIPGYTF
>TRBV7-9|TRBJ2-1|NA
CASSLSGSGSDEQFF
>TRBV5-1|TRBJ2-7|NA
CASSLAVAGASYEQYF
>TRBV21-1|TRBJ2-7|NA
CASSPGTSGFSSYEQYF
>TRBV12-3/TRBV12-4|TRBJ2-1|many
CASSPSGGSYNEQFF
>TRBV29-1|TRBJ2-7|NA
CSVNLNSYEQYF
>TRBV29-1|TRBJ2-7|many
CSAIGREHEQYF
>TRBV7-2|TRBJ2-7|NA
CASSSGEEIYEQYF
>TRBV4-3|TRBJ1-6|few
CASSQAGQGNSPLHF
>TRBV4-3|TRBJ1-4|NA
CATSPGTGNEKLFF
>TRBV12-3/TRBV12-4|TRBJ2-1|few
CASSLPNRVEQFF
>TRBV5-1|TRBJ1-5|few
CASSFSGQPNQPQHF
>TRBV5-6|TRBJ2-7|many
CASSLEGAGIGQYF
>TRBV7-9|TRBJ2-1|NA
CASSYAQGSLNEQFF
>TRBV7-9|TRBJ1-1|NA
CASSPPGRRNTEAFF
>TRBV7-9|TRBJ1-1|NA
CASSPGTGLEAFF
>TRBV29-1|TRBJ2-1|NA
CSVEVRSNEQFF
>TRBV6-2/TRBV6-3|TRBJ2-7|NA
CASSSFLAATYEQYF
>TRBV9|TRBJ2-1|few
CASSVDDSPGEQFF
>TRBV12-3/TRBV12-4|TRBJ2-1|few
CASSLLLLGNEQFF
>TRBV7-3|TRBJ2-5|few
CASSLMGGGPETQYF
>TRBV29-1|TRBJ2-7|NA
CSVSPRGYEQYF
>TRBV7-9|TRBJ2-1|many
CASSFGAYEQFF
>TRBV12-3/TRBV12-4|TRBJ2-1|NA
CGSGGSYNEQFF
>TRBV12-3/TRBV12-4|TRBJ2-3|few
CASNLGGAGDTQYF
>TRBV11-2|TRBJ2-2|NA
CASSSSGARELFF
>TRBV12-3/TRBV12-4|TRBJ2-2|many
CASSSTGELFF
>TRBV12-3/TRBV12-4|TRBJ1-6|few
CASSTDRGMGSYNSPLHF
>TRBV7-8|TRBJ2-2|NA
CASSFFREGWTGELFF
>TRBV15|TRBJ2-1|NA
CATSRDVLAGGAGSYNEQFF
>TRBV9|TRBJ2-2|few
CASSVTSSASGRAGELFF
>TRBV5-5|TRBJ2-7|few
CASSYREVPLREQYF